The rows below give T cell receptor beta chains drawn from one sample of a study of T cell repertoires in cytomegalovirus infection. Antigens of these TCRs are unknown. TCRdb called the reads again in MiXCR, with one record for every CDR3 protein. The sample includes fewer than 900,000 distinct CDR3 sequences, under 35% seen only once; the top ten take around 12%. This specimen consisted of cultured CD8+ T cells from PBMCs, obtained from culture after CMV antigen stimulation. Receptor source: a human donor in good health (CMV status not recorded). Some clones in this sample may be carry-over from other donors' samples. Both conserved end residues are part of each CDR3. Each record gives: V gene, D gene, J gene, clone size, CDR3 DNA, CDR3 protein. A D gene is named only where the DNA matches it firmly. Size values are once, few and many counts, or a class for expanded clones, and some rows have none.

TRBV27	NA	TRBJ2-5	NA	TGTGCCAGCAGTTTTGGACGGGATGAGTACTTC	CASSFGRDEYF
TRBV11-2	TRBD2	TRBJ2-1	NA	TGTGCCAGCAGCTCCTGGACTAGCGGGGGGCACAATGAGCAGTTCTTC	CASSSWTSGGHNEQFF
TRBV4-1	NA	TRBJ1-1	NA	TGCGCCAGCAGCCAAGACAACATACTGAACACTGAAGCTTTCTTT	CASSQDNILNTEAFF
TRBV6-5	NA	TRBJ1-1	NA	TGTGCCAGCAATTATCTCGGCGGGGGAGGGACTGAAGCTTTCTTT	CASNYLGGGGTEAFF
TRBV20-1	NA	TRBJ2-1	few	TGCAGTGCTAGAGTTAAGGAGGGAGGGGGCAATGAGCAGTTCTTC	CSARVKEGGGNEQFF
TRBV27	TRBD2	TRBJ2-7	NA	TGTGCCAGCAGTTTATCCTCAGCGGGGGGCGACGAGCAGTACTTC	CASSLSSAGGDEQYF
TRBV6-4	TRBD2	TRBJ2-3	NA	TGTGCCAGCGGACTAGCGGGGGGAGATACGCAGTATTTT	CASGLAGGDTQYF
TRBV19	NA	TRBJ1-1	few	TGTGCCAGTAGTATCCGGGACATGCGAATGAACACTGAAGCTTTCTTT	CASSIRDMRMNTEAFF
TRBV29-1	TRBD1	TRBJ2-5	once	TGCAGCGTTGAGAATACAGGGGGTTTTGTTGTTGAAGAGACCCAGTACTTC	CSVENTGGFVVEETQYF
TRBV11-2	TRBD1	TRBJ1-1	NA	TGTGCCAGCAGCTTATGGGACAGGGGGATAAACACTGAAGCTTTCTTT	CASSLWDRGINTEAFF
TRBV27	NA	TRBJ2-7	few	TGTGCCAGCAGTTTTTTCCCCCCCCGCGAGCAGTACTTC	CASSFFPPREQYF
TRBV5-1	TRBD2	TRBJ2-5	NA	TGCGCCAGCAGCCTACTTAGGCGGGGGGGGACCCAAGAGACCCAGTACTTC	CASSLLRRGGTQETQYF
TRBV7-2	TRBD2	TRBJ2-1	many	TGTGCCAGCAGCTGGACTAGCGGGGGGGCCTACAATGAGCAGTTCTTC	CASSWTSGGAYNEQFF
TRBV7-3	TRBD2	TRBJ2-4	NA	TGTGCCAGCAGATCCGCGGGGGAGGTCAAAAACATTCAGTACTTC	CASRSAGEVKNIQYF
TRBV28	TRBD1	TRBJ1-5	NA	TGTGCCAGCAGGGAAGGACAGGGGGGACAGCCCCAGCATTTT	CASREGQGGQPQHF
TRBV19	NA	TRBJ1-1	few	TGTGCCAGTAACTTACGGTCGGGACGGGGCAGGGACACTGAAGCTTTCTTT	CASNLRSGRGRDTEAFF
TRBV4-1	NA	TRBJ1-1	NA	TGCGCCAGCAGCCAAGTCTTAGCGATGAACACTGAAGCTTTCTTT	CASSQVLAMNTEAFF
TRBV7-9	NA	TRBJ1-2	many	TGTGCCAGCAGCTTAGGAAGCGCAGCTAACTATGGCTACACCTTC	CASSLGSAANYGYTF
TRBV7-2	NA	TRBJ2-1	many	TGTGCCAGCAGCATCGGTTGGACTAATGAGCAGTTCTTC	CASSIGWTNEQFF
TRBV27	NA	TRBJ1-6	NA	TGTGCCAGTCTTCGGGGGGGGTCACCCCTCCACTTT	CASLRGGSPLHF
TRBV2	TRBD1	TRBJ2-2	NA	TGTGCCAGCAGTGGGGACCGGGACAGAGCGAACACCGGGGAGCTGTTTTTT	CASSGDRDRANTGELFF
TRBV4-1	TRBD1	TRBJ1-1	once	TGCGCCAGCAGCCAAGGTGGTAGGACAGGGAACACTGAAGCTTTCTTT	CASSQGGRTGNTEAFF
TRBV7-9	NA	TRBJ2-1	many	TGTGCCAGCAGCTTAGTCCAGGGATCCTACAATGAGCAGTTCTTC	CASSLVQGSYNEQFF
TRBV25-1	NA	TRBJ2-5	NA	TGTGCCAGCAGTGCCCCCGGGGCGCAGGAGACCCAGTACTTC	CASSAPGAQETQYF
TRBV24-1	NA	TRBJ2-3	NA	TGTGCCACCAGTGATTCGAGGACGAGCACAGATACGCAGTATTTT	CATSDSRTSTDTQYF
TRBV25-1	NA	TRBJ1-4	NA	TGTGCCAGCAGTGCCCTAAGTAACGGAGCTAATGAAAAACTGTTTTTT	CASSALSNGANEKLFF
TRBV5-5	TRBD2	TRBJ2-1	NA	TGTGCCAGCAGCTTGGATTATCTAGCGGGGGGGCTCGATGAGCAGTTCTTC	CASSLDYLAGGLDEQFF
TRBV15	NA	TRBJ2-1	NA	TGTGCCACCAGCACCCGACAGAGCAACTCCTACAATGAGCAGTTCTTC	CATSTRQSNSYNEQFF
TRBV29-1	NA	TRBJ2-7	NA	TGCAGCGCCGCTGACTGGGAACGGAGGCTGACGACCTACGAGCAGTACTTC	CSAADWERRLTTYEQYF
TRBV7-8	NA	TRBJ2-1	NA	TGTGCCAGCAGCTTAGTATGGGGCTCCGAAAGCTCCTACAATGAGCAGTTCTTC	CASSLVWGSESSYNEQFF
TRBV6-5	NA	TRBJ2-3	few	TGTGCCAGCAGTTACTCCCTCACAGATACGCAGTATTTT	CASSYSLTDTQYF
TRBV4-3	NA	TRBJ1-2	NA	TGCGCCAGCAGCCAAGGTGGACGGGGGAAGAACTATGGCTACACCTTC	CASSQGGRGKNYGYTF
TRBV14	NA	TRBJ2-5	NA	TGTGCCAGCAGCCAACGACAGTTTCAAGAGACCCAGTACTTC	CASSQRQFQETQYF
TRBV28	TRBD2	TRBJ2-3	few	TGTGCCAGCAGTTTCCCCGCCGATACTAGCGGGGGAGCCTGGGATACGCAGTATTTT	CASSFPADTSGGAWDTQYF
TRBV27	TRBD2	TRBJ2-3	few	TGTGCCAGCAGTTTGTTAGCGGGGGACCCCGGCGAGTATTTT	CASSLLAGDPGEYF
TRBV27	NA	TRBJ1-1	NA	TGTGCCACATGGCCACGGGGGTTGAGTGAAGCTTTCTTT	CATWPRGLSEAFF
TRBV7-3	TRBD1	TRBJ1-1	few	TGTGCCAGCAGCTTGACAGGGGAGCCTGAAGCTTTCTTT	CASSLTGEPEAFF
TRBV5-4	NA	TRBJ1-2	few	TGTGCCAGCAGCTTGGGGGTTGTGGTGGTGAGCGATGGCTACACCTTC	CASSLGVVVVSDGYTF
TRBV24-1	NA	TRBJ1-5	few	TGTGCCACCAGTGATTCCCGAGGTCAGCCCCAGCATTTT	CATSDSRGQPQHF
TRBV4-2	TRBD2	TRBJ2-1	NA	TGTGCCAGCAGCCAAGTTTTTCTTGGACTAGCGGACAATGAGCAGTTCTTC	CASSQVFLGLADNEQFF
TRBV7-9	NA	TRBJ2-1	many	TGTGCCAGCAGCCCTACTAGTGTCAATGAGCAGTTCTTC	CASSPTSVNEQFF
TRBV4-1	NA	TRBJ1-6	NA	TGCGCCAGCAGGGGACTAACCACGAATTCACCCCTCCACTTT	CASRGLTTNSPLHF